The 24 T cell receptor beta chains presented below share a single source sample, sequenced in a study of T cell responses to AZD1222 COVID-19 vaccine. This table comes from immunoSEQ multiplex PCR, and its TCRdb copy is limited to in-frame clones, with some not included. The sample shows about 150,000 clones, approximately 93% of them seen only once. The sequenced sample was peripheral blood, obtained on day 0 of AZD1222 vaccination. These TCRs come from an adult in good health.

The gene calls are TRBV19 and TRBJ1-5, with D unresolved. In germline, CDR1 is LNHDA, CDR2 SQIVND (reference sequence). The length of the CDR3 is 17 residues. The V end lost 3 bases, the J end lost 2 bases, and 17 bases lay between the germline ends. CDR3 sequence: CASSMERTGWGNQPQHF. For the CDR3, the DNA is TGTGCCAGTAGTATGGAAAGGACGGGATGGGGCAATCAGCCCCAGCATTTT.

The chain joins TRBV6-1 to TRBJ1-2; the D is unclear. Between the trimmed V and J ends, which lost 2 bases and 8 bases, there was a span of 12 bases. Germline CDR1 and CDR2: MNHNS and SASEGT. The CDR3 covers 13 residues. The CDR3 DNA sequence: TGTGCCAGCAGTGAATTGGAAGGTGACGGCTACACCTTC. Translation: CASSELEGDGYTF.

The chain uses TRBV3-1 (or the pseudogene TRBV3-2) and TRBJ2-3; D not resolved. The CDR3 covers 14 residues. The V end was cut by 0 bases, the J end by 3 bases, with 7 bases between. Germline values: CDR1 LGHDT, CDR2 YNNKEL (reference sequence). The chain's CDR3 is CASSQELTTDTQYF. The CDR3 region has the DNA TGTGCCAGCAGCCAAGAATTAACAACAGATACGCAGTATTTT.

The chain recombines TRBV6-5 with TRBJ1-2; 8 nucleotides line up with TRBD1. CDR1 and CDR2 from the germline V gene are MNHEY and SVGAGI. V trimming: 10 bases; J trimming: 4 bases; junction bases outside the gene matches: 8. The CDR3 totals 13 residues. The CDR3 DNA is TGTGCCACCACAGGGGGTTCGGGCTATGGCTACACCTTC. It codes for CATTGGSGYGYTF.

Only a few counts were recorded for this clone. This sequence joins TRBV19 and TRBJ1-5, with 12 bases lining up with TRBD1. V was pared by 8 bases and J by 5 bases, with 7 bases of the junction left unmatched. Per germline, CDR1 LNHDA and CDR2 SQIVND (reference sequence). The CDR3 has 15 amino acids. The chain's CDR3 is CASGTGTGGHQPQHF. DNA of the CDR3: TGTGCCAGTGGGACCGGGACAGGGGGCCATCAGCCCCAGCATTTT.

The chain combines TRBV19 with TRBJ2-7; possible D gene TRBD1, 5 bases. The V and J ends lost 3 bases and 7 bases respectively, with 13 bases between them. The CDR3 length is 13 residues. The germline V gene has CDR1 LNHDA and CDR2 SQIVND (reference sequence). CDR3 nucleotides: TGTGCCAGTAGTATGGCAGGGATGGGAGAGCAGTACTTC. Translation gives CASSMAGMGEQYF.

The V call is TRBV12-3 or TRBV12-4, the J call TRBJ2-4, with D uncertain. V lost 3 bases and J 0 bases, leaving 3 bases between the germline ends. The CDR3 runs to 13 residues. CDR3 amino acids: CASSFLAKNIQYF. CDR3 nucleotides: TGTGCCAGCAGTTTTTTAGCCAAAAACATTCAGTACTTC.

As regards this clone: A read error may account for a junction end that differs from germline. This chain connects TRBV5-1 to TRBJ2-7; 8 positions agree with TRBD2. CDR3 length: 17 residues. The germline V gene has CDR1 SGHRS and CDR2 YFSETQ. DNA for the CDR3: TGCACCAGCAGCTTGGCCGGGGTTAGCGGGACCGACTACGAGCAGTACTTC. The encoded protein is CTSSLAGVSGTDYEQYF.

The rearrangement joins TRBV30 to TRBJ2-7; 10 bases map to TRBD2. The CDR3 extends over 15 amino acids. V shed 1 base and J 3 bases; nucleotides not matched to a gene: 6. From germline, CDR1 is GTSNPN and CDR2 SVGIG (reference sequence). CDR3 amino acids: CAWSGEREGRYEQYF. In DNA, the CDR3 is TGTGCCTGGAGTGGTGAGCGGGAGGGCCGCTACGAGCAGTACTTC. Filled out from reference TRBV30 and TRBJ2-7, the complete variable domain reads SQTIHQWPATLVQPVGSPLSLECTVEGTSNPNLYWYRQAAGRGLQLLFYSVGIGQISSEVPQNLSASRPQDRQFILSSKKLLLSDSGFYLCAWSGEREGRYEQYFGPGTRLTVT.

The chain uses TRBV6-5 and TRBJ2-7; D possibly uses TRBD1 or TRBD2 (5 bases each). V lost 6 bases to trimming and J lost 2 bases, with 11 bases between them. Germline values: CDR1 MNHEY, CDR2 SVGAGI. The CDR3 covers 13 residues. The CDR3 sequence is CASSRDGPYEQYF. As DNA, the CDR3 is TGTGCCAGCAGCAGGGACGGACCCTACGAGCAGTACTTC.

The V and J genes are TRBV30 and TRBJ2-2; the D is unclear. The CDR3 covers 16 residues. Trimming removed 0 bases at V and 1 base at J, with 12 bases between. The germline V gene has CDR1 GTSNPN and CDR2 SVGIG (reference sequence). DNA for the CDR3: TGTGCCTGGAGTGTAGGTAGGCCCGGGAACACCGGGGAGCTGTTTTTT. Its translation is CAWSVGRPGNTGELFF.

Here the CDR3 reads CASSIRGSSYNEQFF. CDR3 sequence (DNA): TGTGCCAGTAGTATTAGGGGGAGCTCCTACAATGAGCAGTTCTTC. The chain uses TRBV19 and TRBJ2-1; D possibly corresponds to TRBD1 (6 bases). The germline V gene encodes CDR1 LNHDA and CDR2 SQIVND (reference sequence). The CDR3 is made up of 15 amino acids. Trimming removed 3 bases from V and 0 bases from J, with 9 bases in between.

This clone was detected a few times. Other DNA sequences in the same sample also yield this CDR3. The CDR3: CAWSGRERTEAFF. Here the CDR3 DNA reads TGTGCCTGGAGTGGTAGGGAGAGGACTGAAGCTTTCTTT. This chain connects TRBV30 to TRBJ1-1, with unresolved D. V was shortened by 1 base and J by 5 bases, with 11 bases between the two germline ends. CDR1 is GTSNPN and CDR2 is SVGIG in the germline V gene (reference sequence). The CDR3 spans 13 residues.

In DNA, the CDR3 is TGCGCCAGCAGTCCCGGGACAGGGGCTTACGAGCAGTACTTC. Translating it yields CASSPGTGAYEQYF. The V call is TRBV10-1, the J call TRBJ2-7; 10 nucleotides agree with TRBD1. The CDR3 spans 14 residues. The junction had 5 bases not matched to a gene; V was cut back by 5 bases and J by 4 bases. The germline V gene has CDR1 WNHNN and CDR2 SYGVQD (reference sequence).

V usage is TRBV19 and J usage is TRBJ2-1, with TRBD2 matching over 13 bases. The V gene end was trimmed by 7 bases and the J gene end by 4 bases; junction bases not matched to a gene: 10. The CDR3 length is 17 residues. Germline CDR1 and CDR2: LNHDA and SQIVND (reference sequence). CDR3 protein: CASTTSGLAGWYNEQFF. The CDR3 coding sequence is TGTGCCAGTACCACCTCGGGACTAGCGGGATGGTACAATGAGCAGTTCTTC.

The V call is TRBV7-2, the J call TRBJ2-1; D is undetermined. The CDR3 is 12 amino acids. The germline gives CDR1 SGHTA, CDR2 FQGNSA. Trimming pared 1 base from V and 6 bases from J, leaving 4 bases between. CDR3 sequence reads: CASSLDLNEQFF. CDR3 DNA sequence: TGTGCCAGCAGCTTAGACCTCAATGAGCAGTTCTTC. Together with reference TRBV7-2 and TRBJ2-1, the CDR3 gives the full variable domain: GAGVSQSPSNKVTEKGKDVELRCDPISGHTALYWYRQSLGQGLEFLIYFQGNSAPDKSGLPSDRFSAERTGGSVSTLTIQRTQQEDSAVYLCASSLDLNEQFFGPGTRLTVL.

The rearrangement links TRBV27 to TRBJ2-2; 10 nucleotides agree with TRBD2. Germline V gives CDR1 MNHEY, CDR2 SMNVEV (reference sequence). Losses at the gene ends were 1 base for V and 6 bases for J; bases not matched to a gene: 5. This CDR3 has 16 amino acids. The CDR3 region is CASSLWGTSEAGELFF. Written as DNA, the CDR3 is TGTGCCAGCAGTTTATGGGGGACTAGCGAGGCCGGGGAGCTGTTTTTT.

This chain joins TRBV18 and TRBJ1-1, with 7 bases matching TRBD1. V lost 4 bases to trimming and J lost 1 base; unmatched junction nucleotides: 12. The germline V gene has CDR1 KGHSH and CDR2 LQKENI. This CDR3 is built from 17 residues. The DNA of the CDR3 is TGTGCCAGCTCACTGGAAATGAGACAGGGTTCGAACACTGAAGCTTTCTTT. Residues: CASSLEMRQGSNTEAFF.

V and J are TRBV28 and TRBJ1-6; D perhaps matches TRBD1 (5 bases). The CDR3 extends over 14 amino acids. The germline V and J ends were trimmed by 5 bases and 5 bases, with 10 bases remaining between them. The germline V gene has CDR1 MDHEN and CDR2 SYDVKM. The CDR3 DNA is TGTGCCAGCAGTCCGGGACCGAATAATTCACCCCTCCACTTT. Translation: CASSPGPNNSPLHF.

V usage is TRBV7-9 and J usage is TRBJ1-1; unclear D gene. There are 14 residues in the CDR3. Per the germline V gene, CDR1 is SEHNR and CDR2 is FQNEAQ (reference sequence). Trimming left V 1 base short and J 1 base short, with 7 bases between. DNA for the CDR3: TGTGCCAGCAGCTTAGTACAGAGGAACACTGAAGCTTTCTTT. Translation: CASSLVQRNTEAFF.

The gene calls are TRBV24-1 and TRBJ1-4; 9 nucleotides agree with TRBD1. V was clipped by 11 bases and J by 4 bases; unmatched bases: 4. This CDR3 has 13 amino acids. Germline V gene sequence: CDR1 KGHDR, CDR2 SFDVKD. As DNA, the CDR3 is TGTGCCAGACGACAGGGGGGTAATGAAAAACTGTTTTTT. Amino acid sequence: CARRQGGNEKLFF.

The V call is TRBV7-8, the J call TRBJ2-7, with D possibly called TRBD1 or TRBD2 (7 bases each). Germline V CDR1 and CDR2: SGHVS, FQNEAQ. V shed 5 bases and J shed 3 bases, with 23 bases lying between them. The CDR3 sequence is 17 residues long. CDR3 amino acids: CASSQTSGTALIYEQYF. CDR3 DNA sequence: TGTGCCAGCAGCCAAACGAGCGGGACAGCTTTAATCTACGAGCAGTACTTC.

This clone came up once. V is TRBV3-1 (or the pseudogene TRBV3-2) and J is TRBJ2-5; 7 bases agree with TRBD1. V lost 3 bases to trimming and J lost 0 bases; unmatched junction nucleotides: 4. This CDR3 has 15 residues. Germline V gene lookup returns CDR1 LGHDT and CDR2 YNNKEL (reference sequence). CDR3 DNA: TGTGCCAGCAGCCACCCAGACAGGGACCAAGAGACCCAGTACTTC. Translation: CASSHPDRDQETQYF.

The V call is TRBV28, the J call TRBJ1-6; 7 nucleotides align to TRBD1. The germline V gene encodes CDR1 MDHEN and CDR2 SYDVKM. This CDR3 has 14 residues. V lost 4 bases to trimming and J lost 7 bases; unmatched junction nucleotides: 4. CDR3 nucleotide sequence: TGTGCCAGCAGTTCCAGGGGGAGGAATTCACCCCTCCACTTT. Translating it yields CASSSRGRNSPLHF. Full variable domain (outside the CDR3, taken from reference TRBV28 and TRBJ1-6): DVKVTQSSRYLVKRTGEKVFLECVQDMDHENMFWYRQDPGLGLRLIYFSYDVKMKEKGDIPEGYSVSREKKERFSLILESASTNQTSMYLCASSSRGRNSPLHFGNGTRLTVT.